These 27 T cell receptor beta chains came from one sample sequenced in a study of shared T cell receptors in the human thymus. Sequenced by immunoSEQ multiplex PCR; TCRdb stores in-frame clones only, minus some. Of 640,000 or so clones in the sample, over 75% were seen once. These data were likewise used in another study, on human thymus T cells.

The sequenced material came from thymocytes. These receptors were collected from a boy in the first two years of life with a congenital heart defect.

The chain joins TRBV12-2 to TRBJ2-1; the table's D call, TRBD2, was not checked against the DNA. TRBV12-2 is listed as a pseudogene. The CDR3 is 20 amino acids. CDR3 in DNA: TGTGCAAGTCGCTTAGAGCTGGCGGGGGCTGAGCCGGCGTACTACAATGAGCAGTTCTTC. Residues: CASRLELAGAEPAYYNEQFF.

V gene TRBV6-5 combines with J gene TRBJ2-5, with D maybe TRBD2 (6 bases). The CDR3 loop spans 15 amino acids. Trimming pared 2 bases from V and 4 bases from J, leaving 14 bases between. The V gene's germline CDR1 is MNHEY and CDR2 SVGAGI. The DNA for the CDR3 is TGTGCCAGCAGTTACCGCCCGGGGGTCGGAGAGACCCAGTACTTC. It translates to CASSYRPGVGETQYF.

A note on this clone: One end of the junction does not line up with germline, which may come from a read error. Other nucleotide sequences from this sample produce the same CDR3. The chain is built from TRBV20-1 and TRBJ1-5, with a weak D call TRBD1 (6 bases). CDR3 size: 11 residues. Germline values: CDR1 DFQATT, CDR2 SNEGSKA (reference sequence). The CDR3 coding sequence is TGCAGCGCTAAACAGGGAGAGCCCCAGCATTTT. This gives the protein CSAKQGEPQHF.

V usage is TRBV28 and J usage is TRBJ2-1; a possible D gene is TRBD1 (6 bases). The CDR3 consists of 14 residues. Per the germline V gene, CDR1 is MDHEN and CDR2 is SYDVKM. Between the trimmed V and J ends, which lost 3 bases and 4 bases, there was a span of 10 bases. Written as DNA, the CDR3 is TGTGCCAGCAGTTTGGGCGACAGGTACAATGAGCAGTTCTTC. It yields the protein CASSLGDRYNEQFF.

The V call is TRBV11-2, the J call TRBJ1-1, with a possible D match to TRBD1 (5 bases). Trimming shortened V by 3 bases and J by 5 bases, and 16 bases separated the two germline ends. Germline V gene lookup returns CDR1 SGHAT and CDR2 FQNNGV. CDR3 length equals 15 residues. The CDR3 sequence is CASSLVGGGKTEAFF. CDR3 DNA: TGTGCCAGCAGCTTGGTCGGGGGGGGAAAAACTGAAGCTTTCTTT.

The chain combines TRBV29-1 with TRBJ2-1, with no clear D. V lost 3 bases, J lost 9 bases, and 9 bases lay in between. The CDR3 covers 11 residues. Germline CDR1 is SQVTM and CDR2 is ANQGSEA. The CDR3 region is CSVDISSEQFF. The CDR3 DNA reads TGCAGCGTTGATATTTCTTCTGAGCAGTTCTTC.

This CDR3 reads CASSWSGFAGGPGEQFF. The CDR3 DNA sequence: TGTGCCAGCAGTTGGAGCGGCTTCGCGGGAGGGCCGGGTGAGCAGTTCTTC. The chain uses TRBV28 and TRBJ2-1; 9 bases are a match to TRBD2. Germline values: CDR1 MDHEN, CDR2 SYDVKM. CDR3 length equals 17 residues. V was clipped by 4 bases and J by 9 bases; unmatched bases: 16. The variable domain in full, completed from reference TRBV28 and TRBJ2-1, reads DVKVTQSSRYLVKRTGEKVFLECVQDMDHENMFWYRQDPGLGLRLIYFSYDVKMKEKGDIPEGYSVSREKKERFSLILESASTNQTSMYLCASSWSGFAGGPGEQFFGPGTRLTVL.

This rearrangement joins TRBV6-5 to TRBJ2-3, with D possibly being TRBD2 (5 bases). The length of the CDR3 is 15 residues. Trimming took 0 bases from V and 2 from J, leaving 9 bases between them. From germline, CDR1 is MNHEY and CDR2 SVGAGI. The CDR3 region has the DNA TGTGCCAGCAGTTACTCAGCGGAAAACACAGATACGCAGTATTTT. It translates to CASSYSAENTDTQYF.

As to this clone: The germline gene is not matched at one end of the junction; a read error may be the cause. The identical CDR3 is also encoded by other nucleotide sequences in the sample. J is TRBJ1-6 and V is TRBV27; possible D gene TRBD1, 6 bases. Germline V gene data show CDR1 as MNHEY and CDR2 as SMNVEV (reference sequence). This CDR3 comprises 16 residues. The chain's CDR3 is CASSTGLSSYNSPLHF. CDR3 DNA: TGTGCCAGCAGCACAGGGCTAAGCTCCTATAATTCCCCCCTCCACTTT.

This chain links TRBV12-2 with TRBJ2-7; the D call in the table, TRBD2, was not verified against the DNA. TRBV12-2 is designated a pseudogene. The CDR3 consists of 19 residues. CDR3 DNA sequence: TGTGCAAGTCGCTTAGGTTGGGCCGGGAGAGGGATCTTCTCCTACGAGCAGTACTTC. The encoded protein is CASRLGWAGRGIFSYEQYF.

The chain uses TRBV4-3 and TRBJ1-6; D gene ambiguous. CDR3 length equals 16 residues. CDR1 LGHNA and CDR2 YSLEER come from the germline V gene. Between the trimmed V and J ends, which lost 1 base and 7 bases, there was a span of 14 bases. The CDR3 DNA is TGCGCCAGCAGCCAAGGATGGACCGGAGGGAATTCACCCCTCCACTTT. This codes for CASSQGWTGGNSPLHF.

This chain uses TRBV20-1 with TRBJ2-5, with no clear D. Trimming took 8 bases from V and 7 from J, leaving 5 bases between them. CDR3 length: 8 residues. Germline V CDR1 and CDR2: DFQATT, SNEGSKA (reference sequence). This CDR3 is CSPGTQYF. The DNA for the CDR3 is TGCAGTCCAGGGACCCAGTACTTC.

The chain carries TRBV19 and TRBJ2-3; TRBD2 matches 10 bases. The V gene's germline CDR1 is LNHDA and CDR2 SQIVND (reference sequence). The CDR3 is 18 amino acids. V lost 6 bases and J lost 2; bases outside the gene matches: 14. The CDR3 is CASSQTSLAGAFTDTQYF. In DNA form, the CDR3 reads TGTGCCAGTAGCCAAACCTCTCTAGCGGGGGCCTTCACAGATACGCAGTATTTT.

In its sample, this clone was seen once. The chain combines TRBV5-4 with TRBJ2-5; weak D call: TRBD1 (5 bases). The CDR3 runs to 14 residues. The germline CDR1 and CDR2 sequences are SGHNT and YYREEE (reference sequence). Trimming took 0 bases from V and 5 from J, leaving 11 bases between them. CDR3 sequence: CASSLDLGPETQYF. CDR3 DNA sequence: TGTGCCAGCAGCTTGGATCTGGGGCCCGAGACCCAGTACTTC.

The J gene is TRBJ1-1, the V gene TRBV30; 8 nucleotides line up with TRBD1. Germline trimming cut 0 bases from V and 0 bases from J; bases unmatched to any gene: 6. The CDR3 covers 16 residues. Germline V gives CDR1 GTSNPN, CDR2 SVGIG (reference sequence). Here the CDR3 DNA reads TGTGCCTGGAGTGTCTGCGACAGGGGCATGAACACTGAAGCTTTCTTT. It is translated as CAWSVCDRGMNTEAFF.

The J gene is TRBJ2-1, the V gene TRBV4-1; a possible D gene is TRBD1 (6 bases). Per the germline V gene, CDR1 is MGHRA and CDR2 is YSYEKL. The V end was cut by 7 bases, the J end by 5 bases, with 12 bases between. CDR3 size: 13 residues. DNA for the CDR3: TGCGCCAGCAAAGGGAACAGGGACAATGAGCAGTTCTTC. Its protein product is CASKGNRDNEQFF.

V is TRBV5-1 and J is TRBJ2-4; 10 bases line up with TRBD1. The ends lost 4 bases at V and 5 bases at J; junction bases unmatched: 18. Germline V gene sequence: CDR1 SGHRS, CDR2 YFSETQ. The CDR3 runs 19 residues. In DNA, the CDR3 is TGCGCCAGCAGCCAACCGGGACAGGGGTTCGCCTCCACTGAAAACATTCAGTACTTC. As protein: CASSQPGQGFASTENIQYF.

This clone was observed once. The chain has TRBV6-1 and TRBJ1-6, with D unresolved. Germline CDR1 MNHNS, CDR2 SASEGT. V dropped 3 bases and J dropped 6 bases, with 9 bases sitting between them. The CDR3 is made up of 14 amino acids. DNA for the CDR3: TGTGCCAGCAGTGAGTGGGCAGTTAATTCACCCCTCCACTTT. Protein product: CASSEWAVNSPLHF.

This chain uses TRBV7-2 with TRBJ2-7; 7 nucleotides align to TRBD2. Looked up from germline, CDR1 is SGHTA and CDR2 is FQGNSA. Germline trimming cut 6 bases from V and 5 bases from J; bases unmatched to any gene: 13. The length of the CDR3 is 15 residues. CDR3 in amino acids: CASSQGGAGENEQYF. The CDR3 DNA reads as TGTGCCAGCAGTCAGGGAGGGGCGGGAGAAAACGAGCAGTACTTC.

V is TRBV11-2 and J is TRBJ2-2, with 7 bases matching TRBD2. The V and J ends lost 1 base and 3 bases, in that order; junction bases with no gene match: 8. The CDR3 runs to 17 residues. Germline CDR1 and CDR2: SGHAT and FQNNGV. In DNA form, the CDR3 reads TGTGCCAGCAGCTTAGTCCCAACTCGGGGGGACACCGGGGAGCTGTTTTTT. This translates into CASSLVPTRGDTGELFF.

The rearrangement joins TRBV10-3 to TRBJ1-1; a weak D match, TRBD1 (5 bases). This CDR3 is 15 amino acids long. V lost 5 bases to trimming and J lost 0 bases, with 13 bases between them. Germline assignment: CDR1 ENHRY and CDR2 SYGVKD. The CDR3 is CAISPLEGMNTEAFF. DNA of the CDR3: TGTGCCATCAGTCCTCTGGAGGGGATGAACACTGAAGCTTTCTTT.

This clone was picked up a small number of times. The CDR3 DNA is TGTGCCAGCATGTACACAAGACAGGGGAGTTCAGGGGAGCAGTACTTC. It translates to CASMYTRQGSSGEQYF. The gene calls are TRBV27 and TRBJ2-7; 8 bases match TRBD1. V lost 7 bases to trimming and J lost 7 bases; unmatched junction nucleotides: 18. CDR1 is MNHEY and CDR2 is SMNVEV in the germline V gene (reference sequence). This CDR3 is built from 16 residues.

The gene calls are TRBV4-3 and TRBJ2-3, with TRBD2 matching 12 bases. The V segment lost 1 base and the J segment 2 bases; nucleotides outside the gene matches: 7. The CDR3 consists of 18 residues. The germline gives CDR1 LGHNA, CDR2 YSLEER. CDR3 amino acids: CASSQASGGAGVTDTQYF. The CDR3, as DNA: TGCGCCAGCAGCCAAGCTAGCGGGGGGGCGGGGGTCACAGATACGCAGTATTTT.

The chain combines TRBV6-1 with TRBJ1-5, with D unresolved. This CDR3 comprises 17 residues. The germline V gene has CDR1 MNHNS and CDR2 SASEGT. Trimming stripped 0 bases from V and 3 bases from J, with 15 bases between. For the CDR3, the DNA is TGTGCCAGCAGTGAAGCTGAGGTTCCGCAACCCAATCAGCCCCAGCATTTT. It yields the protein CASSEAEVPQPNQPQHF.

V usage is TRBV19 and J usage is TRBJ1-1; possibly TRBD1 for D (5 bases). The CDR3 extends over 17 amino acids. The V and J ends lost 5 bases and 3 bases respectively, with 22 bases between them. Germline V gene data show CDR1 as LNHDA and CDR2 as SQIVND (reference sequence). This chain's CDR3 is CASSPEAAQGIDTEAFF. As DNA, the CDR3 is TGTGCCAGTAGTCCCGAGGCGGCCCAGGGAATTGACACTGAAGCTTTCTTT. Full variable domain (remainder filled in from reference TRBV19 and TRBJ1-1): DGGITQSPKYLFRKEGQNVTLSCEQNLNHDAMYWYRQDPGQGLRLIYYSQIVNDFQKGDIAEGYSVSREKKESFPLTVTSAQKNPTAFYLCASSPEAAQGIDTEAFFGQGTRLTVV.

DNA of the CDR3: TGTGCCACCAGCAGAACAACAGGGGGCGAGGAGGGTGGCCAGCCCCAGCATTTT. Its translation is CATSRTTGGEEGGQPQHF. The V and J genes are TRBV15 and TRBJ1-5, with 9 bases identical to TRBD1. There are 18 residues in the CDR3. The J segment lost 7 bases and the V segment lost 2 bases, leaving 15 bases of the junction unmatched. Germline V gene data show CDR1 as LNHNV and CDR2 as YYDKDF (reference sequence).

The chain has TRBV5-4 and TRBJ2-7, with a possible D match to TRBD2 (5 bases). V lost 4 bases and J lost 0, with 17 bases in between. This CDR3 comprises 16 residues. Germline CDR1 reads SGHNT; CDR2 reads YYREEE (reference sequence). CDR3 sequence reads: CASSPGRASGSYEQYF. The DNA for the CDR3 is TGTGCCAGCAGCCCAGGCCGGGCCAGCGGCTCCTACGAGCAGTACTTC.